These 27 T cell receptor beta chains share one sample of origin, sequenced in a study of T cells in Graves' hyperthyroidism and ophthalmopathy (dated by TCRdb to about 2019). Library prep was done by multiplex PCR. The sequencing machine was an Illumina HiSeq 2000. The TCR beta CDR3 regions were amplified from the RNA transcripts. For the first round of RT-PCR on the TCR CDR3, the HTBI primer set was used together with the Qiagen OneStep RT-PCR kit. Clones were called with MiXCR by TCRdb after fastp trimmed the public reads at Q25, and only in-frame beta chains were retained. Entries that share a CDR3 protein sequence are merged under the most common genes and DNA. This sample holds a few hundred thousand distinct CDR3 sequences; about a sixth were observed only once. Roughly 16% of the sample is held by the ten biggest clonotypes. Sample: blood. These receptors were taken from a woman aged 35 to 49 with Graves' ophthalmopathy.

Many counts were recorded for this clonotype. This rearrangement joins TRBV6-2 or TRBV6-3 to TRBJ2-7; D is ambiguous. This CDR3 has 15 amino acids. Trimming pared 7 bases from V and 6 bases from J, leaving 22 bases between. The germline V gene has CDR1 MNHEY and CDR2 SVGEGT. The CDR3 nucleotides are TGTGCCAGCATCTCGACCCAACTCGACACCCGCGAGCAGTACTTC. It encodes CASISTQLDTREQYF.

This clonotype was recorded many times. The CDR3 DNA follows: TGTGCCAGCAGCCCAGTGGGACAATCCTACGAGCAGTACTTC. Its protein is CASSPVGQSYEQYF. The chain employs TRBV11-2 and TRBJ2-7, with D perhaps TRBD1 (6 bases). V was shortened by 5 bases and J by 1 base, with 12 bases between the two germline ends. The CDR3 sequence is 14 residues long. Germline CDR1 is SGHAT and CDR2 is FQNNGV.

At least ten counts were recorded for this clonotype. The chain carries TRBV12-3 or TRBV12-4 and TRBJ1-2, with D perhaps matching TRBD1 (5 bases). V was pared by 2 bases and J by 6 bases, with 13 bases between. The CDR3 covers 14 residues. The CDR3, as DNA: TGTGCCAGCAGTTTATTGGGAGGGGATGATGGCTACACCTTC. Its translation is CASSLLGGDDGYTF.

This clonotype was seen at least ten times. This chain uses TRBV12-3 or TRBV12-4 with TRBJ2-7; 14 nucleotides line up with TRBD2. The CDR3 runs 17 residues. The V and J ends lost 4 bases and 6 bases, in that order; junction bases with no gene match: 11. The DNA for the CDR3 is TGTGCCAGCAGTTGGGAGCCGGGACTAGCGGGAGTTGGCGAGCAGTACTTC. Its protein product is CASSWEPGLAGVGEQYF.

This clonotype has ten or more counts. The genes are TRBV12-3 or TRBV12-4 and TRBJ1-3; D unclear. This CDR3 comprises 17 residues. Trimming took 0 bases from V and 0 from J, leaving 12 bases between them. DNA of the CDR3: TGTGCCAGCAGTTTAGCCATGGGAGGGAACTCTGGAAACACCATATATTTT. The encoded protein is CASSLAMGGNSGNTIYF.

This clonotype was detected a few times. The rearrangement links TRBV4-2 to TRBJ2-6; tentative D call: TRBD2 (7 bases). Per germline, CDR1 LGHNA and CDR2 YNFKEQ. The CDR3 sequence is 20 residues long. V shed 4 bases and J shed 2 bases, with 24 bases lying between them. In nucleotides, the CDR3 is TGTGCCAGCAGCCCCTATATCGTTCTCACGGGGGGCACTGGGGCCAACGTCCTGACTTTC. It specifies CASSPYIVLTGGTGANVLTF.

The chain is built from TRBV20-1 and TRBJ2-2, with 7 positions matching TRBD2. With V trimmed by 5 bases and J by 1 base, 7 bases remained unmatched. The V gene's germline CDR1 is DFQATT and CDR2 SNEGSKA (reference sequence). The CDR3 length is 15 residues. The CDR3 DNA reads as TGCAGTGCTCCCGTTAGCGGGCAGAACACCGGGGAGCTGTTTTTT. Translated, it gives CSAPVSGQNTGELFF.

In its sample, this clonotype was seen many times. The V gene is TRBV6-4, the J gene TRBJ2-2; 12 bases fit TRBD2. The germline V gene encodes CDR1 MRHNA and CDR2 SNTAGT. V lost 6 bases, J lost 5 bases, and 7 bases stayed unmatched. CDR3 length equals 16 residues. CDR3 in DNA: TGTGCCAGCAGAACGACCGGGACTAGCGGGACCGGGGAGCTGTTTTTT. Encoded protein: CASRTTGTSGTGELFF.

This clonotype has just a few counts. Being one base from a much bigger clone, this may be a read error. CDR3 DNA: TGTGCCAGCACCCTGGGCGAGAACGAAACTGAAGCTTTCTTT. Its protein is CASTLGENETEAFF. The chain links TRBV12-3 or TRBV12-4 to TRBJ1-1; D remains unclear. V gave up 7 bases and J gave up 5 bases, with 17 bases separating them. The CDR3 length is 14 residues.

This clonotype was picked up many times. The V call is TRBV6-1, the J call TRBJ2-7, with D perhaps matching TRBD1 (6 bases). CDR1 is MNHNS and CDR2 is SASEGT in the germline V gene. V lost 10 bases, J lost 2 bases, and 12 bases lay in between. The CDR3 covers 12 residues. Here the CDR3 reads CATQGQTYEQYF. CDR3 in DNA: TGTGCCACCCAAGGACAGACCTACGAGCAGTACTTC.

There are many counts of this clonotype. V is TRBV6-5 and J is TRBJ1-1; 8 nucleotides agree with TRBD1. In germline, CDR1 is MNHEY, CDR2 SVGAGI. Trimming cost V 7 bases and J 1 base; bases outside gene matches: 5. The CDR3 is 14 residues long. The CDR3 DNA follows: TGTGCCAGCATCCCGCAGGGGGCGAACACTGAAGCTTTCTTT. Protein sequence: CASIPQGANTEAFF.

This clonotype has at least ten counts. The chain's CDR3 is CASSQEWLGETQYF. The DNA of the CDR3 is TGTGCCAGCAGCCAAGAATGGTTGGGCGAGACCCAGTACTTC. The V gene is TRBV4-2, the J gene TRBJ2-5; D uncertain. Germline CDR1 and CDR2: LGHNA and YNFKEQ. V lost 0 bases to trimming and J lost 5 bases, with 10 bases between them. The CDR3 covers 14 residues.

This clonotype occurred many times. The gene calls are TRBV30 and TRBJ1-1, with 7 nucleotides matching TRBD1. The CDR3 contains 13 residues. Germline V gives CDR1 GTSNPN, CDR2 SVGIG (reference sequence). Unmatched junction bases numbered 4, after V lost 4 bases and J lost 2 bases. CDR3 coding DNA: TGTGCCTGGACAGGGACAGTCAACACTGAAGCTTTCTTT. This codes for CAWTGTVNTEAFF.

On this clonotype: At one end the junction does not follow the germline gene, possibly because of a read error. The V call is TRBV18, the J call TRBJ1-1, with D maybe TRBD1 (5 bases). This CDR3 spans 13 amino acids. Germline V lookup: CDR1 KGHSH, CDR2 LQKENI. The CDR3 sequence: CATSPTAGLEAFF. The CDR3 region has the DNA TGTGCCACCTCACCAACGGCAGGGCTTGAAGCTTTCTTT.

This clonotype was recorded at least ten times. This chain links TRBV6-4 with TRBJ2-3; 11 bases are shared with TRBD2. Trimming took 2 bases from V and 7 from J; bases not matched to a gene: 8. The CDR3 spans 16 residues. Germline lookup yields CDR1 MRHNA and CDR2 SNTAGT. CDR3 region: CASSDTTSGSIHTQYF. The DNA of the CDR3 is TGTGCCAGCAGTGACACAACTAGCGGGAGCATCCATACGCAGTATTTT.

This clonotype showed up many times. The chain combines TRBV7-8 with TRBJ2-5, with D maybe TRBD1 (6 bases). The V end lost 7 bases, the J end lost 5 bases, and 26 bases lay between the germline ends. This CDR3 comprises 17 residues. Germline V gene data show CDR1 as SGHVS and CDR2 as FQNEAQ. In nucleotides, the CDR3 is TGTGCCAGCACCTCGTCACGGTTGCAGGGGACGAGGGAGACCCAGTACTTC. This gives the protein CASTSSRLQGTRETQYF.

This clonotype was counted at least ten times. The J gene is TRBJ2-7, the V gene TRBV12-3 or TRBV12-4; D gene uncertain. This CDR3 is 14 amino acids long. V was trimmed by 5 bases and J by 1 base, leaving 12 bases between them. The CDR3 protein is CASSVLRASYEQYF. The CDR3 coding sequence is TGTGCCAGCAGTGTCCTAAGGGCGTCCTACGAGCAGTACTTC.

In its sample, this clonotype was seen many times. The gene calls are TRBV12-3 or TRBV12-4 and TRBJ1-1; D remains unclear. Trimming cost V 5 bases and J 5 bases, with 9 bases left between them. The CDR3 is 12 amino acids. CDR3 protein: CASSPLVTEAFF. CDR3 DNA sequence: TGTGCCAGCAGTCCTCTAGTTACTGAAGCTTTCTTT.

The table lists this clonotype with many counts. This chain joins TRBV2 and TRBJ2-7, with TRBD1 as a possible D gene (5 bases). The V gene's germline CDR1 is SNHLY and CDR2 FYNNEI. The germline V and J ends were trimmed by 10 bases and 2 bases, with 15 bases remaining between them. This CDR3 is 13 amino acids long. The CDR3 protein is CATYRSNAYEQYF. The CDR3 DNA reads as TGTGCCACTTACAGGAGCAATGCCTACGAGCAGTACTTC.

This clonotype appeared many times. The V gene is TRBV28, the J gene TRBJ1-2, with D possibly being TRBD1 (5 bases). This CDR3 comprises 13 residues. With 2 bases removed from V and 10 bases from J, the gap between germline ends came to 14 bases. Germline loops: CDR1 MDHEN, CDR2 SYDVKM. CDR3 in DNA: TGTGCCAGCAGTTTAGGATGGCCAGGGCACTACACCTTC. It specifies CASSLGWPGHYTF.

This clonotype was detected ten times or more. The chain combines TRBV2 with TRBJ2-7; TRBD2 matches 7 bases. This CDR3 region has 14 residues. Germline V gene lookup returns CDR1 SNHLY and CDR2 FYNNEI. V shed 7 bases, J shed 1 base, and the junction held 7 bases outside the gene matches. The CDR3 DNA reads as TGTGCCAGCATGGGCGGCGGGGGTTCCTACGAGCAGTACTTC. Translating it yields CASMGGGGSYEQYF.

There are many counts of this clonotype. The J gene is TRBJ1-5, the V gene TRBV19; 8 positions agree with TRBD1. The J segment lost 4 bases and the V segment lost 4 bases, leaving 12 bases of the junction unmatched. Germline V gene data show CDR1 as LNHDA and CDR2 as SQIVND (reference sequence). This CDR3 is 17 amino acids long. CDR3 sequence reads: CASSTSGQGERNQPQHF. The CDR3 bases are TGTGCCAGTAGTACGTCTGGACAGGGAGAAAGGAATCAGCCCCAGCATTTT.

The rearrangement links TRBV29-1 to TRBJ2-5; 7 positions agree with TRBD1. Germline trimming cut 5 bases from V and 5 bases from J; bases unmatched to any gene: 8. CDR1 is SQVTM, CDR2 ANQGSEA, per germline. This CDR3 contains 13 residues. Written as DNA, the CDR3 is TGCAGCGTTCCACAGGGGCGCGTTGAGACCCAGTACTTC. It translates to CSVPQGRVETQYF. Variable domain in full (rest from reference TRBV29-1 and TRBJ2-5): SAVISQKPSRDICQRGTSLTIQCQVDSQVTMMFWYRQQPGQSLTLIATANQGSEATYESGFVIDKFPISRPNLTFSTLTVSNMSPEDSSIYLCSVPQGRVETQYFGPGTRLLVL.

This clonotype has only one observation. The chain joins TRBV6-2 or TRBV6-3 to TRBJ1-2; D is unresolved. CDR1 and CDR2 from the germline V gene are MNHEY and SVGEGT. The V end was cut by 8 bases, the J end by 4 bases, with 14 bases between. This CDR3 region has 13 residues. The CDR3 loop reads CASRLDGLYGYTF. CDR3 DNA: TGTGCCAGCCGATTGGACGGTCTCTATGGCTACACCTTC.

The J gene is TRBJ1-2, the V gene TRBV10-3, with D tentatively TRBD1 (5 bases). V gave up 0 bases and J gave up 1 base, with 12 bases separating them. CDR1 and CDR2 (germline): ENHRY, SYGVKD. The CDR3 covers 16 residues. CDR3 region: CAISESSGHHNYGYTF. The CDR3 coding sequence is TGTGCCATCAGTGAGTCGAGTGGACACCATAACTATGGCTACACCTTC.

This clonotype was seen only a few times. The V gene is TRBV18, the J gene TRBJ1-6; maybe TRBD1 (5 bases). Trimming stripped 5 bases from V and 10 bases from J, with 15 bases between. The CDR3 loop spans 14 amino acids. CDR1 is KGHSH, CDR2 LQKENI, per germline. The CDR3 DNA reads as TGTGCCAGCTCATCCCAGGGAATCAGCTCACCCCTCCACTTT. It encodes CASSSQGISSPLHF. Full variable domain (outside the CDR3, taken from reference TRBV18 and TRBJ1-6): NAGVMQNPRHLVRRRGQEARLRCSPMKGHSHVYWYRQLPEEGLKFMVYLQKENIIDESGMPKERFSAEFPKEGPSILRIQQVVRGDSAAYFCASSSQGISSPLHFGNGTRLTVT.

The sample holds many counts of this clonotype. A much larger clone lies a single base off, so this may be a read error. The chain couples TRBV7-2 to TRBJ1-1, with D hard to call. Germline loops: CDR1 SGHTA, CDR2 FQGNSA. This CDR3 is built from 14 residues. Here the CDR3 reads CANSLEGGITEAFF. CDR3 in DNA: TGTGCCAACAGCTTAGAGGGCGGTATCACTGAAGCTTTCTTT.